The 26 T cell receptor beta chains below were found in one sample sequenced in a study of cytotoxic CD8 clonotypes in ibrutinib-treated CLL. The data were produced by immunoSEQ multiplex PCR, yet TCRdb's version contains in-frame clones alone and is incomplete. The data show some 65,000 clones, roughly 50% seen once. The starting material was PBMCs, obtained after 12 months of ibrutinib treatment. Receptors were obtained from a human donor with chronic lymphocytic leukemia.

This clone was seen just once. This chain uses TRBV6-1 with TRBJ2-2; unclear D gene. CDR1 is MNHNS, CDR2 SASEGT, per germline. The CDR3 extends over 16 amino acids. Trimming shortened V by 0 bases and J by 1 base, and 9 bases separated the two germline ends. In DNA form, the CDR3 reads TGTGCCAGCAGTGAAGCTGTCACGATGAACACCGGGGAGCTGTTTTTT. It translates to CASSEAVTMNTGELFF.

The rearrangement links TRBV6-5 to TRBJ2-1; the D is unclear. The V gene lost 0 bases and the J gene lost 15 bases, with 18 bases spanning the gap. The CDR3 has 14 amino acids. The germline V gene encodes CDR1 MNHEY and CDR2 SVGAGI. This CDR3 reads CASSYSVNPPDPFF. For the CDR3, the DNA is TGTGCCAGCAGTTACTCGGTCAATCCCCCCGACCCGTTCTTC.

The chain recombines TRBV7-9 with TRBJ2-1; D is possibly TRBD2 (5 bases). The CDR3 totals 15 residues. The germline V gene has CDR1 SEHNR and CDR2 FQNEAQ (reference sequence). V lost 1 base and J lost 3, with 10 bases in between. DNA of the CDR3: TGTGCCAGCAGCTTAGGGAGCGGATTCTACAATGAGCAGTTCTTC. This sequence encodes CASSLGSGFYNEQFF.

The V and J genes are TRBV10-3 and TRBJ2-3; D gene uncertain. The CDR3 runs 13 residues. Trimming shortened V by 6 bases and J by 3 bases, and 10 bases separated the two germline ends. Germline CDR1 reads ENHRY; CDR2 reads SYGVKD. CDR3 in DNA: TGTGCCATCAGGGGCCCCCGAACAGATACGCAGTATTTT. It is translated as CAIRGPRTDTQYF.

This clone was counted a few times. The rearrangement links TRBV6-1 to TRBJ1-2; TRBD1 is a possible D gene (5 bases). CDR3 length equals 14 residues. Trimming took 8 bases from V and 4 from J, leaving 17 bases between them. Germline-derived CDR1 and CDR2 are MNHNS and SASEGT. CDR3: CASQASTDPYGYTF. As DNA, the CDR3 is TGTGCCAGCCAAGCTTCGACAGATCCCTATGGCTACACCTTC.

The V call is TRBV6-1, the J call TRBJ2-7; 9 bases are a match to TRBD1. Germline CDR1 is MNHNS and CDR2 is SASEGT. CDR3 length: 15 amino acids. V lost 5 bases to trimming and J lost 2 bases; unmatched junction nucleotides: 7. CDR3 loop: CASSKEQGAAYEQYV. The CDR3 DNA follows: TGTGCCAGCAGTAAAGAACAGGGGGCGGCCTACGAGCAGTACGTC.

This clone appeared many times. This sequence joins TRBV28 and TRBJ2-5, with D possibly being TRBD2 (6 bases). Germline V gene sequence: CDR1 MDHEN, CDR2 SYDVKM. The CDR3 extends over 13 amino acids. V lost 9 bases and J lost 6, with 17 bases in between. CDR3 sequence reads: CASVRGAGKTQYF. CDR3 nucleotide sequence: TGTGCCAGTGTACGGGGCGCGGGGAAGACCCAGTACTTC.

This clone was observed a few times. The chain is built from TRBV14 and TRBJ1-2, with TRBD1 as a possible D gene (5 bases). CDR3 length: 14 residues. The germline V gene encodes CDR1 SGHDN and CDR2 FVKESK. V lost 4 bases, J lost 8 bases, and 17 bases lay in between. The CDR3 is CASSPGTFSGGYTF. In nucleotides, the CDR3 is TGTGCCAGCAGCCCTGGGACTTTTTCGGGCGGCTACACCTTC.

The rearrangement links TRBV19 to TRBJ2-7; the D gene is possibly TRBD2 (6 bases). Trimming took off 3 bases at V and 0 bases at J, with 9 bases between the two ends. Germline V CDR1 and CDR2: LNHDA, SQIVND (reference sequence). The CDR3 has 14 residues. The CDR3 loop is CASSITGASYEQYF. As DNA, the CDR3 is TGTGCCAGTAGTATCACGGGAGCCTCCTACGAGCAGTACTTC.

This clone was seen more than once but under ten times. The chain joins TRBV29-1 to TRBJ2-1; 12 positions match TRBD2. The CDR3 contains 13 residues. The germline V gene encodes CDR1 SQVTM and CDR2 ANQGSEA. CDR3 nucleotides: TGCAGTGCCCCTAGCGGGGGGGTCCATGAGCAGTTCTTC. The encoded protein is CSAPSGGVHEQFF.

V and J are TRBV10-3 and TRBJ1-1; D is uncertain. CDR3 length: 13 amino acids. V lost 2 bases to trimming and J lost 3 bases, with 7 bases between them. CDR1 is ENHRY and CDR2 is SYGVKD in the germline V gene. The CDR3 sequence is CAISEGWDTEAFF. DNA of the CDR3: TGTGCCATCAGTGAGGGTTGGGACACTGAAGCTTTCTTT.

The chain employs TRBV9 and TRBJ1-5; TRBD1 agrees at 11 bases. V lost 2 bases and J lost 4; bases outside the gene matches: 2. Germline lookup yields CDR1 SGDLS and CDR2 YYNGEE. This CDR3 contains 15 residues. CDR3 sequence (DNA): TGTGCCAGCAGCGTTGGACAGGGGGCTAATCAGCCCCAGCATTTT. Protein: CASSVGQGANQPQHF.

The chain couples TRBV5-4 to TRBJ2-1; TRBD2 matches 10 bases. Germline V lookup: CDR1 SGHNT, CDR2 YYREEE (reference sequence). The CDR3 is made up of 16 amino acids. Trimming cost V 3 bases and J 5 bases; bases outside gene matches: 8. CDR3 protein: CASSWASGRANNEQFF. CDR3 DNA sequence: TGTGCCAGCAGCTGGGCAAGCGGGAGGGCGAACAATGAGCAGTTCTTC. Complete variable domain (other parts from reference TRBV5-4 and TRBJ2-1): ETGVTQSPTHLIKTRGQQVTLRCSSQSGHNTVSWYQQALGQGPQFIFQYYREEENGRGNFPPRFSGLQFPNYSSELNVNALELDDSALYLCASSWASGRANNEQFFGPGTRLTVL.

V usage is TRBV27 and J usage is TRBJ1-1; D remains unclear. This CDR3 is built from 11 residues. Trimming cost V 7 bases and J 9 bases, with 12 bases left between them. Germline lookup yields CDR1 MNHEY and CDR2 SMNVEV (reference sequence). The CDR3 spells CASILGRKAFF. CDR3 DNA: TGTGCCAGCATACTAGGGCGAAAAGCTTTCTTT.

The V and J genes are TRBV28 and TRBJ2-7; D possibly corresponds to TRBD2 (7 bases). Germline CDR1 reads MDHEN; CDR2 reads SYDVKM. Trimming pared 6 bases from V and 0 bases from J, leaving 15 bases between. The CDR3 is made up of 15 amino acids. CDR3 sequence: CASSPSRGPSYEQYV. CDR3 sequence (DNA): TGTGCCAGCAGCCCCTCGCGGGGGCCCTCCTACGAGCAGTACGTC.

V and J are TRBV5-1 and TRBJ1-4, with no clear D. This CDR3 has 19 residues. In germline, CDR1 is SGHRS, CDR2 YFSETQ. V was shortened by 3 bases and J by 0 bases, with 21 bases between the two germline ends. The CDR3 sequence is CASSYWPHRYTATNEKLFF. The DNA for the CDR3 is TGCGCCAGCAGCTATTGGCCCCATAGGTACACGGCAACTAATGAAAAACTGTTTTTT.

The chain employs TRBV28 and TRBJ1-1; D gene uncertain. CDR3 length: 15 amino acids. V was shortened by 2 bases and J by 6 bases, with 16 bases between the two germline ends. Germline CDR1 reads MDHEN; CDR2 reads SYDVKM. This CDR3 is CASSLDDQVRAEAFF. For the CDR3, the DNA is TGTGCCAGCAGTTTAGACGACCAAGTTAGGGCTGAAGCTTTCTTT. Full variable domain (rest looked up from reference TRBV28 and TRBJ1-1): DVKVTQSSRYLVKRTGEKVFLECVQDMDHENMFWYRQDPGLGLRLIYFSYDVKMKEKGDIPEGYSVSREKKERFSLILESASTNQTSMYLCASSLDDQVRAEAFFGQGTRLTVV.

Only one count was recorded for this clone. CDR3 sequence reads: CASSLASRVGYGYTF. CDR3 nucleotides: TGTGCCAGCAGCTTAGCCAGCAGGGTAGGGTATGGCTACACCTTC. This chain uses TRBV7-2 with TRBJ1-2; the D gene is possibly TRBD1 (5 bases). The CDR3 runs to 15 residues. Germline V gives CDR1 SGHTA, CDR2 FQGNSA. The V end lost 0 bases, the J end lost 5 bases, and 13 bases lay between the germline ends. The variable domain in full, with the rest retrieved from reference TRBV7-2 and TRBJ1-2, is GAGVSQSPSNKVTEKGKDVELRCDPISGHTALYWYRQSLGQGLEFLIYFQGNSAPDKSGLPSDRFSAERTGGSVSTLTIQRTQQEDSAVYLCASSLASRVGYGYTFGSGTRLTVV.

The chain's CDR3 is CASSQTRRGGVIADTQYF. The CDR3 coding sequence is TGTGCCAGCAGCCAGACTCGACGAGGGGGCGTTATAGCAGATACGCAGTATTTT. V usage is TRBV11-2 and J usage is TRBJ2-3, with 7 bases aligning to TRBD1. The V and J ends lost 5 bases and 4 bases, in that order; junction bases with no gene match: 18. This CDR3 has 18 residues. Germline CDR1 SGHAT, CDR2 FQNNGV.

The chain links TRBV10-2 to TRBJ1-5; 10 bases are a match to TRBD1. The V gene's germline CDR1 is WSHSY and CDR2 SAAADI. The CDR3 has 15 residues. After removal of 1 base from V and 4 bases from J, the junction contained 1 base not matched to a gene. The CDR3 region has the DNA TGCGCCAGCAGTGAGTGGACAGGGGGGAATCAGCCCCAGCATTTT. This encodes CASSEWTGGNQPQHF.

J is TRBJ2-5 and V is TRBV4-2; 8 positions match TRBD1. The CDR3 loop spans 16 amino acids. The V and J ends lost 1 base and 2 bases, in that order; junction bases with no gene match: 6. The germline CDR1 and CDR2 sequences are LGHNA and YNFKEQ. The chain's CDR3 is CASSQGQGAGQETQYF. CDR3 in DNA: TGTGCCAGCAGCCAAGGCCAGGGGGCAGGACAAGAGACCCAGTACTTC.

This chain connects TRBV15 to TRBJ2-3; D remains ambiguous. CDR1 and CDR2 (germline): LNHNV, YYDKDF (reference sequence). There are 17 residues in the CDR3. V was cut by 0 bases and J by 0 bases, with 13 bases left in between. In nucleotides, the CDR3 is TGTGCCACCAGCAGAGATGGGTCTTCGTCTAGCACAGATACGCAGTATTTT. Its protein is CATSRDGSSSSTDTQYF.

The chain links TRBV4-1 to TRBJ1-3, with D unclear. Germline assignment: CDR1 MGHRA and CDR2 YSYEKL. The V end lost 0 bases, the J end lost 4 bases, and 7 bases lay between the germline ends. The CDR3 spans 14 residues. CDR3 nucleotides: TGCGCCAGCAGCCAAGATGTCCTAGGAAACACCATATATTTT. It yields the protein CASSQDVLGNTIYF.

The chain's CDR3 is CASSDRDRGQVYYGYTF. The CDR3 coding sequence is TGTGCCAGCAGCGACCGGGACAGGGGACAAGTTTACTATGGCTACACCTTC. The chain is built from TRBV11-2 and TRBJ1-2; 10 bases match TRBD1. Germline CDR1 is SGHAT and CDR2 is FQNNGV. CDR3 length: 17 residues. V shed 5 bases and J 3 bases; nucleotides not matched to a gene: 12.

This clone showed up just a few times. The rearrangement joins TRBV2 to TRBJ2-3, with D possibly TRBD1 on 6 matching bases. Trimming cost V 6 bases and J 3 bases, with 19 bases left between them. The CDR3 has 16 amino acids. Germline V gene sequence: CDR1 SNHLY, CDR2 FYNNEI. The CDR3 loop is CASRYRDTLPTDTQYF. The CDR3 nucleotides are TGTGCCAGCAGATACCGGGACACCTTACCTACAGATACGCAGTATTTT.

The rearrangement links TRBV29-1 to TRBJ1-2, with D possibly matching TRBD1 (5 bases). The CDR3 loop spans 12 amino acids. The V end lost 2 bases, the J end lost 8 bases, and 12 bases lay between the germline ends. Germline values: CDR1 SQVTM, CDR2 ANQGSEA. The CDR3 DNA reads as TGCAGCGTTGAAAAGGGACGGCAAGGCTACACCTTC. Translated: CSVEKGRQGYTF.